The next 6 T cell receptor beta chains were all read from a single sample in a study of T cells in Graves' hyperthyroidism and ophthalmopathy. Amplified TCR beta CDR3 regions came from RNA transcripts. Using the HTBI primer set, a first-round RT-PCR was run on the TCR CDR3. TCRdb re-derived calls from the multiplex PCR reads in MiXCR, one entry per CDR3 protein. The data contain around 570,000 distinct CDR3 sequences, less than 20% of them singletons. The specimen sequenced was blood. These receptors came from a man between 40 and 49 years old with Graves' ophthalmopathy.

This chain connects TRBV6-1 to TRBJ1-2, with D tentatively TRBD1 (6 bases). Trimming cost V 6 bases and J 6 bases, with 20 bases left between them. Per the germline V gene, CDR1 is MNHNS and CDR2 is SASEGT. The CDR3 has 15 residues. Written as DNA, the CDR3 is TGTGCCAGCAGCCGACCAAGCAGGGGAGGACATGGCTACACCTTC. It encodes CASSRPSRGGHGYTF.

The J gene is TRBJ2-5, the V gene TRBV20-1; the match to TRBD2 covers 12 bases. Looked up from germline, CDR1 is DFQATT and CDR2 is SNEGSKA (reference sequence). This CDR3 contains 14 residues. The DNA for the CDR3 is TGCAGGGCCGTGGGACTAGCGGGTCCAGAGACCCAGTACTTC. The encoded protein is CRAVGLAGPETQYF.

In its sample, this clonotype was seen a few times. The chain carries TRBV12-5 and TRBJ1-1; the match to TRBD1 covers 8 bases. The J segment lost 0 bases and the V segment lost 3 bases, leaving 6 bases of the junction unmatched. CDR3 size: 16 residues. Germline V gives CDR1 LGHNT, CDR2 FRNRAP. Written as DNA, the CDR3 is TGTGCTAGTGGTTTCGGGGCGACAGGGGTGAACACTGAAGCTTTCTTT. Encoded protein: CASGFGATGVNTEAFF.

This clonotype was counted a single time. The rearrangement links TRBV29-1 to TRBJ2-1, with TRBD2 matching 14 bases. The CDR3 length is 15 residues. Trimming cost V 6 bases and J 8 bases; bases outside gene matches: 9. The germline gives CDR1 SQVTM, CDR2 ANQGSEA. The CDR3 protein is CSVSGLAGGGDEQFF. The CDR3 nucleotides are TGCAGCGTGTCTGGACTAGCGGGAGGTGGGGATGAGCAGTTCTTC.

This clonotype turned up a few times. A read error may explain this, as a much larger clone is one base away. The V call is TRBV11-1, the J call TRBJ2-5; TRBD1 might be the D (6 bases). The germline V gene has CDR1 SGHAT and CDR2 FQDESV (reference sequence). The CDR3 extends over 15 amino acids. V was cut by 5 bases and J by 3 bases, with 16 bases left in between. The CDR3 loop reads CASSNRAGKEETQYF. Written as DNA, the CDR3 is TGTGCCAGCAGCAACAGGGCTGGAAAAGAAGAGACCCAGTACTTC.

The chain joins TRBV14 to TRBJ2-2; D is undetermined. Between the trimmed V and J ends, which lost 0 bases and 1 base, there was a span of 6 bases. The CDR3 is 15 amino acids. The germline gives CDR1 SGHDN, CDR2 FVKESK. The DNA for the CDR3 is TGTGCCAGCAGCCAAGACAGAGAGAACACCGGGGAGCTGTTTTTT. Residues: CASSQDRENTGELFF.